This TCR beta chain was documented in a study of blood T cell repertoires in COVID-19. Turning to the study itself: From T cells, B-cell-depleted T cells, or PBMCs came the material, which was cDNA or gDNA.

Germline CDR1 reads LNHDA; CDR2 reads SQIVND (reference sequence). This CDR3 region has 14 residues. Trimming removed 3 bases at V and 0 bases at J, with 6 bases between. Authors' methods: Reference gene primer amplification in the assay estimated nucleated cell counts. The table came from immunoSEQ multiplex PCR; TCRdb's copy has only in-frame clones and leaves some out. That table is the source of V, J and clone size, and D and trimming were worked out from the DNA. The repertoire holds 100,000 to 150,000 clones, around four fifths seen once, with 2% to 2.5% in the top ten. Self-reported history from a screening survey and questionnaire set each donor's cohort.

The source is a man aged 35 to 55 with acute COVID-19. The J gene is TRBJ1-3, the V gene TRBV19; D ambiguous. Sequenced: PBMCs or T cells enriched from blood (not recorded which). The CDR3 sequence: CASSIEASGNTIYF. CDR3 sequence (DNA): TGTGCCAGTAGTATCGAGGCCTCTGGAAACACCATATATTTT.